The rows below give T cell receptor beta chains drawn from one sample of a study of OX40 agonist ivuxolimab in advanced cancers. Libraries were prepared by immunoSEQ multiplex PCR; TCRdb keeps only in-frame clonotypes and omits some of them. The sample holds about 48,000 clones, 60% to 85% seen once. Sequenced material: CD4+ or CD8+ T cells sorted from blood, taken in a trial of the OX40 agonist ivuxolimab. These receptor sequences come from an adult with an advanced solid tumor such as melanoma, head and neck, liver or kidney cancer. CDR3s include the opening cysteine and the closing phenylalanine or tryptophan. D genes are given only for firm matches. A clone size is listed for some rows: how often the clone was seen (once, few, many), or a class if it is expanded.

clone size,V gene,D gene,J gene,CDR3 DNA,CDR3 protein
-,TRBV28,TRBD1,TRBJ2-2,TGTGCCAGCAGCAGACAGGGGAGCACCGGGGAGCTGTTTTTT,CASSRQGSTGELFF
-,TRBV6-1,TRBD1,TRBJ1-4,TGTGCCAGCAGGGACCCCGGGACAGGGAACGAAAAACTGTTTTTT,CASRDPGTGNEKLFF
-,TRBV9,-,TRBJ1-3,TGTGCCAGCAGCGTAGCCCCGTGGATTAATGATGGAAACACCATATATTTT,CASSVAPWINDGNTIYF
once,TRBV4-1,-,TRBJ2-2,TGCGCCAGCAGCCAAGAAGGCGGGGGGGAGCTGTTTTTT,CASSQEGGGELFF
-,TRBV6-6,-,TRBJ1-1,TGTGCCAGCAGTTACTCGTCCGCGAACACTGAAGCTTTCTTT,CASSYSSANTEAFF
-,TRBV18,-,TRBJ1-1,TGTGCCAGCTCACCTGCCCGGACGGGAGGTGTCACTGAAGCTTTCTTT,CASSPARTGGVTEAFF
-,TRBV7-2,-,TRBJ2-3,TGTGCCAGCAGCTTAGCAGGGCAGGGAGGAGGTACGCAGTATTTT,CASSLAGQGGGTQYF
-,TRBV6-6,-,TRBJ1-1,TGTGCCAGCAGACCTTTCTTAGGGGCAGCCGAAACTGAAGCTTTCTTT,CASRPFLGAAETEAFF
few,TRBV5-1,-,TRBJ2-3,TGCGCCAGCAGCAAGGGAAACCTAAGGACAGATACGCAGTATTTT,CASSKGNLRTDTQYF
-,TRBV7-2,-,TRBJ1-2,TGTGCCAGCAGCTCGGCGAATGGCTACACCTTC,CASSSANGYTF
-,TRBV9,TRBD2,TRBJ2-7,TGTGCCAGCAGCGTAGGGGGACTAGCGGGAGGTCAGAGTGAGCAGTACTTC,CASSVGGLAGGQSEQYF
-,TRBV5-6,-,TRBJ1-1,TGTGCCAGCAGCTTGGTTGGGTTGAACACTGAAGCTTTCTTT,CASSLVGLNTEAFF
few,TRBV5-6,TRBD1,TRBJ1-2,TGTGCCAGCACCGGACAGGGGAGGAGCTATGGCTACACCTTC,CASTGQGRSYGYTF
-,TRBV7-3,TRBD1,TRBJ2-2,TGTGCCAGCAGCTTAGGACAGGGATCGACCGGGGAGCTGTTTTTT,CASSLGQGSTGELFF
once,TRBV2,-,TRBJ1-3,TGTGCCAGCAAGGCCGATATGACTGAAAACACCATATATTTT,CASKADMTENTIYF
-,TRBV18,-,TRBJ2-7,TGTGCCAGCTCACCCAACCGGGGTGGCTCCTACGAGCAGTACTTC,CASSPNRGGSYEQYF
-,TRBV11-1,TRBD1,TRBJ2-7,TGTGCCAGCAGCTTATCGGGACAGGCCGGCTACGAGCAGTACTTC,CASSLSGQAGYEQYF
-,TRBV7-2,-,TRBJ2-3,TGTGCCAGCAGCTTACCCTCCACAGATACGCAGTATTTT,CASSLPSTDTQYF
few,TRBV27,-,TRBJ2-7,TGTGCCAGCAGTTTAAAAGGTGCGTTTGCCTCCTACGAGCAGTACTTC,CASSLKGAFASYEQYF
-,TRBV11-1,-,TRBJ2-3,TGTGCCAGCAGCCGGGACACTTTCACAGATACGCAGTATTTT,CASSRDTFTDTQYF
once,TRBV28,-,TRBJ2-7,TGTGCCAGCAGTTCGGCTCAGGGATACTACGAGCAGTACTTC,CASSSAQGYYEQYF
-,TRBV19,TRBD2,TRBJ2-3,TGTGCCAGTAGTCCCAGGGCAGCGGGAGGGACAGATACGCAGTATTTT,CASSPRAAGGTDTQYF
-,TRBV7-9,-,TRBJ2-1,TGTGCCAGCAGCTTCTCTGAGCAGTTCTTC,CASSFSEQFF
-,TRBV5-1,TRBD2,TRBJ2-5,TGCGCCAGCAGCTTGGGACTAGCGGGGGGAGGAGAGACCCAGTACTTC,CASSLGLAGGGETQYF
-,TRBV2,-,TRBJ1-4,TGTGCCAGCAGTGGATGGGGGCCGAGGGAAAAACTGTTTTTT,CASSGWGPREKLFF
-,TRBV10-1,TRBD1,TRBJ1-1,TGCGCCAGCAGTGACTCCGCCGGGACAGGTAACACTGAAGCTTTCTTT,CASSDSAGTGNTEAFF
-,TRBV5-1,TRBD1,TRBJ1-6,TGCGCCAGCAGCTTGGGGACAGGGAGATCACCCCTCCACTTT,CASSLGTGRSPLHF
once,TRBV5-1,-,TRBJ1-3,TGCGCCAGCAGCGGTGGAGCCTCTGGAAACACCATATATTTT,CASSGGASGNTIYF
-,TRBV7-9,-,TRBJ2-1,TGTGCCAGCAGCTTTAAATTGGCCTACAATGAGCAGTTCTTC,CASSFKLAYNEQFF
-,TRBV27,-,TRBJ2-1,TGTGCCAGCAGTTTCTCCGACAGAGCCAATGAGCAGTTCTTC,CASSFSDRANEQFF
-,TRBV5-4,-,TRBJ1-3,TGTGCCAGCAGCCTTGACGCTGGAAACACCATATATTTT,CASSLDAGNTIYF
-,TRBV6-5,-,TRBJ1-5,TGTGCCAGCAGTTACACCAGTAATAGCAATCAGCCCCAGCATTTT,CASSYTSNSNQPQHF
-,TRBV11-2,-,TRBJ1-2,TGTGCCAGCAGCCAAAACACGCAGCGCCATGGCTACACCTTC,CASSQNTQRHGYTF
-,TRBV10-3,-,TRBJ1-2,TGTGCCATCACAACCCAACAGGGTATCGAAACTGGCTACACCTTC,CAITTQQGIETGYTF
-,TRBV7-2,-,TRBJ2-5,TGTGCCAGCAGCATTAATGCCGGGACCTCAAAAGAGACCCAGTACTTC,CASSINAGTSKETQYF
few,TRBV7-2,TRBD1,TRBJ1-1,TGTGCCAGCAGCTTGACCGGGACAGGGGTGTTCACTGAAGCTTTCTTT,CASSLTGTGVFTEAFF
-,TRBV5-6,-,TRBJ2-3,TGTGCCAGCAGCTTGGCCAAGGCCTTCACAGATACGCAGTATTTT,CASSLAKAFTDTQYF
-,TRBV5-1,TRBD2,TRBJ2-1,TGCGCCAGCAGCACCCAACTAGCGGGGGCGGGCAATGAGCAGTTCTTC,CASSTQLAGAGNEQFF
once,TRBV4-3,-,TRBJ1-4,TGCGCCAGCAGCCAAGTTTTCACAGGGCGAGAAAAACTGTTTTTT,CASSQVFTGREKLFF
-,TRBV5-8,-,TRBJ1-6,TGTGCCAGCAGCAACACAGGATTCTCCTATAATTCACCCCTCCACTTT,CASSNTGFSYNSPLHF